The rows below give T cell receptor beta chains drawn from one sample of a study of shared clonotypes between healthy human individuals. Sequencing used immunoSEQ multiplex PCR; TCRdb keeps in-frame clones, though not all of them. The table includes almost 750,000 clones, about two thirds detected once. Material for sequencing was memory CD4+ T cells sorted from blood. The receptors here all came from a woman between 25 and 40 years old in good health. Both conserved end residues are part of each CDR3. Each record gives: V gene, CDR3 length, CDR3 protein.

v_gene: TRBV28
len: 13
CDR3aa: CASNKDITAEAFF

v_gene: TRBV11-2
len: 14
CDR3aa: CASSLREVWNEQFF

v_gene: TRBV2
len: 14
CDR3aa: CASGGREEGQPQHF

v_gene: TRBV14
len: 12
CDR3aa: CASSRAPRSQHF

v_gene: TRBV5-1
len: 15
CDR3aa: CASSLGGGDADTQYF

v_gene: TRBV28
len: 14
CDR3aa: CASGSGRGSGEQFF

v_gene: TRBV28
len: 14
CDR3aa: CASSKGLESYEQYF

v_gene: TRBV2
len: 15
CDR3aa: CASRKGQGERQPQHF

v_gene: TRBV18
len: 16
CDR3aa: CASSSSGVPSNQPQHF

v_gene: TRBV7-8
len: 13
CDR3aa: CASSLGLVYEQYF

v_gene: TRBV19
len: 15
CDR3aa: CASSIAASGANVLTF

v_gene: TRBV18
len: 15
CDR3aa: CASSPRRSERDTQYF

v_gene: TRBV9
len: 17
CDR3aa: CASSVGVGFSEAETQYF

v_gene: TRBV7-9
len: 14
CDR3aa: CASRTSGRGDEQFF

v_gene: TRBV19
len: 11
CDR3aa: CASSIGVQAFF

v_gene: TRBV4-1
len: 15
CDR3aa: CASSQLPGGRKGYTF